Shown below are 3 T cell receptor beta chains from a single sample sequenced in a study of identical twins (TCRdb year 2016). Library prep was done by 5' RACE. Sequenced using an Illumina HiSeq 2000. In TCRdb, the public reads were trimmed at Q25 with fastp and aligned with MiXCR, with productive beta chains retained. When rows share a CDR3 protein, they turn into one entry using the most common DNA and genes. The sample contains about 530,000 distinct CDR3 sequences, about 20% of them found a single time. The top ten clonotypes cover approximately 0.52% of the sample. The same sample was also studied in work on yellow fever vaccine responses in identical twins.

What was sequenced was CD4+ T cells sorted from blood. All receptors come from a woman under 30 in good health.

The chain recombines TRBV24-1 with TRBJ2-1; 13 nucleotides line up with TRBD2. V shed 0 bases, J shed 8 bases, and the junction held 6 bases outside the gene matches. This CDR3 region has 17 residues. Germline V lookup: CDR1 KGHDR, CDR2 SFDVKD. Written as DNA, the CDR3 is TGTGCCACCAGTGATTTGACTAGCGGGGGGGAGAGGCATGAGCAGTTCTTC. Translated: CATSDLTSGGERHEQFF.

This clonotype has just a few counts. The chain joins TRBV10-3 to TRBJ2-7; D is possibly TRBD2 (5 bases). There are 15 residues in the CDR3. Germline CDR1 is ENHRY and CDR2 is SYGVKD. Deletions cut 6 bases from V and 2 bases from J, with 17 bases between. CDR3 DNA: TGTGCCATCAGGCCCACCGACGGAGGACCCTACGAGCAGTACTTC. Translated: CAIRPTDGGPYEQYF.

J is TRBJ2-7 and V is TRBV3-1; TRBD1 might be the D (5 bases). CDR1 and CDR2 from the germline V gene are LGHDT and YNNKEL (reference sequence). The V and J ends lost 0 bases and 0 bases respectively, with 21 bases between them. CDR3 length: 19 residues. The CDR3 loop reads CASSQDKMDAGCSSYEQYV. DNA of the CDR3: TGTGCCAGCAGCCAAGATAAGATGGATGCAGGGTGCAGCTCCTACGAGCAGTACGTC.